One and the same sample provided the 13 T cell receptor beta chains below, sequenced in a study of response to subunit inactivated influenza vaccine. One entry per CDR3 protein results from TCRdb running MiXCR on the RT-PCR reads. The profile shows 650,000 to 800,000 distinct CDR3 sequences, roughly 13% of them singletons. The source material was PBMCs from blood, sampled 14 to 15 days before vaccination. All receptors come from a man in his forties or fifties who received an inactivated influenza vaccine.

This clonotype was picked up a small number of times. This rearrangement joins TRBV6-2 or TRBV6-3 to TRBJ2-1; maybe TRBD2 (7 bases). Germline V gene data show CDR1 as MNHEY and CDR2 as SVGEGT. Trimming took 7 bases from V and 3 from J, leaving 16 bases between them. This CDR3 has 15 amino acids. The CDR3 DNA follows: TGTGCCAGCACCAAGGGGGGGGCGATCTACAATGAGCAGTTCTTC. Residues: CASTKGGAIYNEQFF.

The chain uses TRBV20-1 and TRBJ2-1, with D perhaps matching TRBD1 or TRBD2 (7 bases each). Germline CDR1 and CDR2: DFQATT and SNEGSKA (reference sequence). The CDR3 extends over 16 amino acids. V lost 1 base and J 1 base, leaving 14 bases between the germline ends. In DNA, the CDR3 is TGCAGTGCTAGAGCCCACAGGGGAGGGTCCTACAATGAGCAGTTCTTC. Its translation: CSARAHRGGSYNEQFF.

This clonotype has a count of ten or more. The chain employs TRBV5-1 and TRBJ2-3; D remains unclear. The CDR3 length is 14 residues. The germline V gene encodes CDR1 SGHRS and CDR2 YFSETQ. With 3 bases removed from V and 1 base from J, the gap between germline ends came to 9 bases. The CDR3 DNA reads TGCGCCAGCAGCTCCGGACGAGGCACAGATACGCAGTATTTT. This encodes CASSSGRGTDTQYF.

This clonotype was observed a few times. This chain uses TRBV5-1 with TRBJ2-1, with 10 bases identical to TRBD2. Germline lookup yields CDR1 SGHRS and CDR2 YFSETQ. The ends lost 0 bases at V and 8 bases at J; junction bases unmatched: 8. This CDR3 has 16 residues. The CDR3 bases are TGCGCCAGCAGCTTGGCAGGCAGCGGGGGGGCCTATGAGCAGTTCTTC. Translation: CASSLAGSGGAYEQFF.

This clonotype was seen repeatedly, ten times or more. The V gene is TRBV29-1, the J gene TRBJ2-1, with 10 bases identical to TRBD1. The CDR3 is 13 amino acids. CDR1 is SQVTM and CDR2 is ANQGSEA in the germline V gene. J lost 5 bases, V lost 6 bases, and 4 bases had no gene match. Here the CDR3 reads CSVVGQGNNEQFF. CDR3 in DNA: TGCAGCGTGGTGGGACAGGGGAACAATGAGCAGTTCTTC.

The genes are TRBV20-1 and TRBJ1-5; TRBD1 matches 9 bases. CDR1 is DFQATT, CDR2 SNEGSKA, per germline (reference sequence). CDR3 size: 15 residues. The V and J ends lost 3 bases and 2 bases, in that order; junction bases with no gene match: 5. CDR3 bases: TGCAGTGCTAGGACAGGGGGTTCGGGCAATCAGCCCCAGCATTTT. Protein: CSARTGGSGNQPQHF.

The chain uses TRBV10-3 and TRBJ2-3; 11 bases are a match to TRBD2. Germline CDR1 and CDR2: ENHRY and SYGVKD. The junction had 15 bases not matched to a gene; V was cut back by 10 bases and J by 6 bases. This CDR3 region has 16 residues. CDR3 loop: CATGAYSGGGRDTQYF. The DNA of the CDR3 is TGTGCCACCGGCGCTTATAGCGGGGGGGGACGGGATACGCAGTATTTT.

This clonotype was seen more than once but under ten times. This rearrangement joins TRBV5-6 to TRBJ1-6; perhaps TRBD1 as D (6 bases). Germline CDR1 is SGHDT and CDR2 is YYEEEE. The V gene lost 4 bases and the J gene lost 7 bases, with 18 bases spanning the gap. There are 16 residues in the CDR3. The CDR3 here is CASSTLGGGENSPLHF. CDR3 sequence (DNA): TGTGCCAGCAGCACCCTAGGGGGGGGAGAGAATTCACCCCTCCACTTT.

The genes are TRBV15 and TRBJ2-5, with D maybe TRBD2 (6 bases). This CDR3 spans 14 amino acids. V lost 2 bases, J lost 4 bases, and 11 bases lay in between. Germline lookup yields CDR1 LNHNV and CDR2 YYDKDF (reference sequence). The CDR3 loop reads CATSRNWGGETQYF. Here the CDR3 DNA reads TGTGCCACCAGCAGAAATTGGGGAGGAGAGACCCAGTACTTC.

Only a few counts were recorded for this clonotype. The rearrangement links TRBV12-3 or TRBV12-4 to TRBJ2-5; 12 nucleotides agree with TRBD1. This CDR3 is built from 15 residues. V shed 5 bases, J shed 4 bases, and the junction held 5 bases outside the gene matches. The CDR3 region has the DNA TGTGCCAGCAGTCCCGGGACAGGGGGCTTAGAGACCCAGTACTTC. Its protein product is CASSPGTGGLETQYF.

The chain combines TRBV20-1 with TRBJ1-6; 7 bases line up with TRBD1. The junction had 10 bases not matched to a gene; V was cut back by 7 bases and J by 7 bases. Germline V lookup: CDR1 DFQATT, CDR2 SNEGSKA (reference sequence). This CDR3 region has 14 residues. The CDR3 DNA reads TGCAGTGGGAAGGGGGCTCTGGAGAATTCACCCCTCCACTTT. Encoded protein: CSGKGALENSPLHF.

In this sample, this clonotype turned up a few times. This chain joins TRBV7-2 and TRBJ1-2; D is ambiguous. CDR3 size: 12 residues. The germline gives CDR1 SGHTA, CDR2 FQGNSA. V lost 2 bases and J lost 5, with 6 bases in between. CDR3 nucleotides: TGTGCCAGCAGCTTATTAGGGTATGGCTACACCTTC. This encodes CASSLLGYGYTF.

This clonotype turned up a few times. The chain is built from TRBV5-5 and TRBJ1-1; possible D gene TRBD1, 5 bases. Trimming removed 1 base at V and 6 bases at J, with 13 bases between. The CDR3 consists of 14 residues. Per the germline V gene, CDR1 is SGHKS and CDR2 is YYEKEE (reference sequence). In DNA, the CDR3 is TGTGCCAGCAGCTTGATGATGCGGGACCCTGAAGCTTTCTTT. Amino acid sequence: CASSLMMRDPEAFF.